This T cell receptor beta chain was sequenced in a study of control samples from healthy donors and cancer patients (dated by TCRdb to the early 2020s). The method was the immunoSEQ multiplex PCR assay. TCRdb retrieved this table from immuneACCESS and kept in-frame rearrangements only. Not all clones are present; in checked studies, unresolved V genes account for under half, and no reason is known for the remainder. The sample table records over 150,000 clones; around 92% of these occur just once. Jointly, the top ten make up just over 2% of the sample. Comments on this clone: Its antigen remains undetermined. Per-nucleotide qualities are absent, and no much larger clonotype sits a single base away.

The sequence was obtained from a woman between 35 and 50 years old in good health. Sequencing was performed on blood.

CDR3 loop: CASSTETRTYEQYF. In nucleotide form, the sequence is TGTGCCAGCAGCACCGAGACTAGAACCTACGAGCAGTACTTC. Recombination joined TRBV7-2 with TRBJ2-7; possibly the D gene is TRBD2, per 6 matching bases. Including the terminal cysteine and phenylalanine, the CDR3 comprises 14 residues. The read is trimmed to its CDR3 DNA, 42 bases read in frame from base 1. The junction carries 13 bases between V and J, which are trimmed by 5 bases and 2 bases respectively. The germline V gene encodes CDR1 SGHTA and CDR2 FQGNSA.